The entry below gives a single T cell receptor (beta chain) sequence along with its context. Its specificity is not known. The data originate from a study of immune evolution from preneoplasia to lung adenocarcinoma. Findings and limits, study-wide: From normal lung to invasive adenocarcinoma, top clone frequencies appeared to decrease.

Germline V gene data show CDR1 as SGHAT and CDR2 as FQNNGV. Trimming at V came to 5 bases and at J to 13 bases, leaving 8 bases not matched to a gene. The CDR3 has 12 residues. Between about 2014 and 2018, patients underwent resection in Japan or China. Profiled with immunoSEQ multiplex PCR; TCRdb holds only in-frame clones, not every one. The repertoire has a few thousand clones, roughly 84% of them found once; the top ten carry 2.5% to 4%. Sequenced input: FFPE minimally invasive lung adenocarcinoma tissue. This receptor was identified in an older person with lung adenocarcinoma. The chain recombines TRBV11-2 with TRBJ2-1, with 7 bases lining up with TRBD2. CDR3 DNA sequence: TGTGCCAGCAGCAGCGGACTAGAAGATCAGTTCTTC. This translates into CASSSGLEDQFF.